This is a list of T cell receptor beta chains from one sample in a study of T cells in Graves' hyperthyroidism and ophthalmopathy. Via MiXCR, TCRdb re-called the multiplex PCR reads, giving one row per CDR3 protein. The sample shows around 340,000 distinct CDR3 sequences, roughly 20% of them seen only once. The sample taken for sequencing was blood. The receptors were sampled from a woman in her thirties or forties with Graves' ophthalmopathy. Both conserved end residues are part of each CDR3. Each record gives: CDR3 protein, CDR3 DNA, clone size, V gene, D gene, J gene. D genes are given only for firm matches. Rows give clone size only sometimes, using once, few, many, or a class for an expanded clone.

CASSLGERTGGEETQYF,TGTGCCAGCAGCTTAGGGGAGAGAACGGGAGGGGAAGAGACCCAGTACTTC,few,TRBV11-2,TRBD2,TRBJ2-5
CASTWGGTEAYEQYF,TGTGCCAGCACCTGGGGGGGGACAGAAGCCTACGAGCAGTACTTC,many,TRBV28,-,TRBJ2-7
CASSQRLNTEAFF,TGTGCCAGCAGTCAGCGACTGAACACTGAAGCTTTCTTT,many,TRBV27,-,TRBJ1-1
CASSTITYEQYF,TGTGCCAGCAGTACTATCACCTACGAGCAGTACTTC,-,TRBV6-2/TRBV6-3,-,TRBJ2-7
CSASWARDPNAYEQYF,TGCAGTGCTAGTTGGGCCCGGGACCCTAACGCCTACGAGCAGTACTTC,-,TRBV20-1,-,TRBJ2-7
CASRRVGTGMGYGYTF,TGTGCCAGCAGACGAGTCGGGACAGGGATGGGCTATGGCTACACCTTC,many,TRBV12-3/TRBV12-4,TRBD1,TRBJ1-2
CASSYWSGGGLRLSGANVLTF,TGTGCCAGCAGTTACTGGAGTGGAGGGGGCCTTCGGTTATCTGGGGCCAACGTCCTGACTTTC,many,TRBV6-2/TRBV6-3,-,TRBJ2-6
CASSLSTPQNTIYF,TGTGCCAGCAGCCTATCGACCCCTCAAAACACCATATATTTT,many,TRBV28,-,TRBJ1-3
CATTPGGRGNTGELFF,TGTGCCACCACCCCTGGCGGGAGGGGGAACACCGGGGAGCTGTTTTTT,many,TRBV24-1,TRBD2,TRBJ2-2
CSVDNRHLNNYGYTF,TGCAGCGTCGATAACAGGCATCTTAATAACTATGGCTACACCTTC,many,TRBV29-1,-,TRBJ1-2
CASSFMTGQYF,TGTGCCAGCAGTTTTATGACAGGGCAGTACTTC,many,TRBV28,-,TRBJ2-7
CASSYGGRASYEQYF,TGTGCCAGCAGTTACGGCGGGAGGGCCTCGTACGAGCAGTACTTC,many,TRBV6-5,TRBD2,TRBJ2-7
CASSYDTRGLWPNQPQHF,TGTGCCAGCAGTTACGATACTAGGGGGCTGTGGCCAAATCAGCCCCAGCATTTT,-,TRBV6-2/TRBV6-3,TRBD1,TRBJ1-5
CASSLGLRDTEAFF,TGTGCCAGCAGCTTAGGTCTACGGGACACTGAAGCTTTCTTT,many,TRBV11-2,-,TRBJ1-1
CASSEVVGYTF,TGTGCCAGCAGTGAAGTGGTTGGCTACACCTTC,many,TRBV6-1,-,TRBJ1-2
CSRLDLSQETQYF,TGCAGCCGACTAGACCTTAGCCAAGAGACCCAGTACTTC,many,TRBV20-1,-,TRBJ2-5
CASSYRGQTQYF,TGTGCCAGCAGTTACAGGGGGCAGACCCAGTACTTC,many,TRBV6-5,TRBD1,TRBJ2-5
CASSVNSGNTEAFF,TGTGCCAGCAGCGTAAATTCAGGAAACACTGAAGCTTTCTTT,few,TRBV9,-,TRBJ1-1
CASSLRRASQERGAYEQYF,TGTGCCAGCAGTTTACGGAGGGCTTCTCAAGAACGGGGAGCCTACGAGCAGTACTTC,many,TRBV27,-,TRBJ2-7
CASSIYRGRTNYGYTF,TGTGCCAGCAGTATATACAGGGGGCGCACCAACTATGGCTACACCTTC,many,TRBV12-3/TRBV12-4,TRBD1,TRBJ1-2